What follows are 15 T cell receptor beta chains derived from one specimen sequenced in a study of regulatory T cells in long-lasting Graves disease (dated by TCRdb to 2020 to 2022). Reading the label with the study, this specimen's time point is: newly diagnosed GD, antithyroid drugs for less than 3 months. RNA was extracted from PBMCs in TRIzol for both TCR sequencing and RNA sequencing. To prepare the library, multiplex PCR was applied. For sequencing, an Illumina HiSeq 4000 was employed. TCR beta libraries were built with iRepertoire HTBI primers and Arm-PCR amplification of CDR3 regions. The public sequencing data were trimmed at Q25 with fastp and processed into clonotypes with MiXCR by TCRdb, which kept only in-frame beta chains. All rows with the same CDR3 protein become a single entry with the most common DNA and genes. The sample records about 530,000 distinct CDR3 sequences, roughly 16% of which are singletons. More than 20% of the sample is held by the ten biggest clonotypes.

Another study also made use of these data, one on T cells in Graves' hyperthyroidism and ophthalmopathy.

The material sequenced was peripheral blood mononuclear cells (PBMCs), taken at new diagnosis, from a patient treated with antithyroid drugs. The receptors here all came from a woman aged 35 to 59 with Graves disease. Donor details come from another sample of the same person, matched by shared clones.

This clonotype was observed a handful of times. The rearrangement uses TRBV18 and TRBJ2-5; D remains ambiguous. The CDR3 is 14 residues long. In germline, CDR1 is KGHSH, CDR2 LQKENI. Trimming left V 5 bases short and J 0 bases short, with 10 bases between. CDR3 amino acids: CASSTSRDQETQYF. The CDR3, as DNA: TGTGCCAGCTCAACAAGCAGAGACCAAGAGACCCAGTACTTC.

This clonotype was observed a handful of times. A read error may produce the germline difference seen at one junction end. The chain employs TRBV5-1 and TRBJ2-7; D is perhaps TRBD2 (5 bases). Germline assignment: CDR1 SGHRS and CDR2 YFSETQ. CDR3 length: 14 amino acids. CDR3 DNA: TGTGCCAGCAGCTTAGGACTTCTCTCCTACGAGCAGTACTTC. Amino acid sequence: CASSLGLLSYEQYF. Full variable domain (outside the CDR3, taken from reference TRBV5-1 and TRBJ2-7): KAGVTQTPRYLIKTRGQQVTLSCSPISGHRSVSWYQQTPGQGLQFLFEYFSETQRNKGNFPGRFSGRQFSNSRSEMNVSTLELGDSALYLCASSLGLLSYEQYFGPGTRLTVT.

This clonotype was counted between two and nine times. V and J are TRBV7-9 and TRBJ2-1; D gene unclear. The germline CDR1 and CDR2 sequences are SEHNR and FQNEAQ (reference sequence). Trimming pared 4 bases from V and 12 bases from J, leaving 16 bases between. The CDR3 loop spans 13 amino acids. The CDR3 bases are TGTGCCAGCAGCTACCCCGGGCAGTTTGGGCAGTTCTTC. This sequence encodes CASSYPGQFGQFF. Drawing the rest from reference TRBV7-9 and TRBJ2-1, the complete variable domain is DTGVSQNPRHKITKRGQNVTFRCDPISEHNRLYWYRQTLGQGPEFLTYFQNEAQLEKSRLLSDRFSAERPKGSFSTLEIQRTEQGDSAMYLCASSYPGQFGQFFGPGTRLTVL.

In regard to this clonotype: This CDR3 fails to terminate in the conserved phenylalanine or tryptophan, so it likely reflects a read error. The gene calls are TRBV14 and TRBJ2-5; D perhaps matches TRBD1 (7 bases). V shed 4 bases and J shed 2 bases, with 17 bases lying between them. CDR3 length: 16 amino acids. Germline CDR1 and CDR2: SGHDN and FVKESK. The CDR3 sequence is CASSPGDRAVQETQYS. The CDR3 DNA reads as TGTGCCAGCAGCCCGGGGGACAGAGCTGTTCAAGAGACCCAGTACTCC.

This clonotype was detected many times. CDR3 residues: CASSVGAENTEAFF. CDR3 nucleotides: TGTGCCAGCAGTGTGGGGGCCGAGAACACTGAAGCTTTCTTT. This chain connects TRBV6-4 to TRBJ1-1; the D gene is possibly TRBD1 (6 bases). Trimming removed 4 bases at V and 1 base at J, with 10 bases between. This CDR3 is built from 14 residues. Germline values: CDR1 MRHNA, CDR2 SNTAGT.

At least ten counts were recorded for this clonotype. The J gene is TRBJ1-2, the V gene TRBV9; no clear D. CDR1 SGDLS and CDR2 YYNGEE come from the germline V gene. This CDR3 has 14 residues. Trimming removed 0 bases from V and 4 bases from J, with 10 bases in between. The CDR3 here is CASSVEAAIYGYTF. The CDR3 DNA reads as TGTGCCAGCAGCGTAGAAGCGGCGATCTATGGCTACACCTTC.

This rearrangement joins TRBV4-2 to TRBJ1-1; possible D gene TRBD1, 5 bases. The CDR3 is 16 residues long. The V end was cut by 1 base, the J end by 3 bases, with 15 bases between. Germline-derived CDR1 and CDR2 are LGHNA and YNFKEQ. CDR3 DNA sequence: TGTGCCAGCAGCCAAGTTCTTCAGGGAGGGGACACTGAAGCTTTCTTT. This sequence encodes CASSQVLQGGDTEAFF.

In DNA, the CDR3 is TGCAGCGTTGGGGGGACAGGGCAGGCGGAAAAACTGTTTTTT. Its translation is CSVGGTGQAEKLFF. The V and J genes are TRBV29-1 and TRBJ1-4, with 9 positions matching TRBD1. The ends lost 4 bases at V and 8 bases at J; junction bases unmatched: 8. The CDR3 loop spans 14 amino acids. Germline-derived CDR1 and CDR2 are SQVTM and ANQGSEA.

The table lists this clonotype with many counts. In DNA form, the CDR3 reads TGTGCCAGCTCACCACGGACAGAAGAGACCCAGTACTTC. Amino acid sequence: CASSPRTEETQYF. The genes are TRBV18 and TRBJ2-5; D may be TRBD1 (6 bases). There are 13 residues in the CDR3. CDR1 and CDR2 from the germline V gene are KGHSH and LQKENI. V was shortened by 1 base and J by 3 bases, with 6 bases between the two germline ends.

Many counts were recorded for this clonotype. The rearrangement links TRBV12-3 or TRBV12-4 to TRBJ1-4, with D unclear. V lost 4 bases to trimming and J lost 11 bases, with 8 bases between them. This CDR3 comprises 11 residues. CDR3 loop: CASSYGLKLFF. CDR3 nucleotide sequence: TGTGCCAGCAGTTACGGACTTAAACTGTTTTTT.

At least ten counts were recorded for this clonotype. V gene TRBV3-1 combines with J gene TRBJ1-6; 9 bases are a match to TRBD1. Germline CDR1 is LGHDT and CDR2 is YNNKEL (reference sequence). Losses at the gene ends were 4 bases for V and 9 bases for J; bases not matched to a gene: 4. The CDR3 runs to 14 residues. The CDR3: CASSRRDRASPLHF. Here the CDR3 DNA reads TGTGCCAGCAGCCGCCGGGACAGGGCTTCACCCCTCCACTTT.

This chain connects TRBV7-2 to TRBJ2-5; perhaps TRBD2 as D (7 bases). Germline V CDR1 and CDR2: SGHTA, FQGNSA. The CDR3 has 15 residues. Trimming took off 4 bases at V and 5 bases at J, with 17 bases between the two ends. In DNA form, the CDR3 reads TGTGCCAGCAGCTCAAACGCGGGGGCCGTGGAGACCCAGTACTTC. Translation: CASSSNAGAVETQYF.

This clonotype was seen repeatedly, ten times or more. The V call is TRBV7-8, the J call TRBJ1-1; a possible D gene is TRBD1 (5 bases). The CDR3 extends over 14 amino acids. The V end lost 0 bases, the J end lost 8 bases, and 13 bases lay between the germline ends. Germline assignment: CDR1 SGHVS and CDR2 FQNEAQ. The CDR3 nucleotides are TGTGCCAGCAGCTTAGCAGACAGCTCCCGCGAAGCTTTCTTT. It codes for CASSLADSSREAFF. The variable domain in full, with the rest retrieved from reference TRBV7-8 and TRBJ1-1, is GAGVSQSPRYKVAKRGQDVALRCDPISGHVSLFWYQQALGQGPEFLTYFQNEAQLDKSGLPSDRFFAERPEGSVSTLKIQRTQQEDSAVYLCASSLADSSREAFFGQGTRLTVV.

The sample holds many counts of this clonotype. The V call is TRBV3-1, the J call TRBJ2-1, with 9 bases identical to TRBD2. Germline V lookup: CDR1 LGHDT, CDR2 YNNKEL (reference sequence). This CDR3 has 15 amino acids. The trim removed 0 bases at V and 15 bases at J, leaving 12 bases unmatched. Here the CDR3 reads CASSQDSSSGGRRFF. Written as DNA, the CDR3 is TGTGCCAGCAGCCAAGATAGTAGTAGCGGGGGACGTAGGTTCTTC.

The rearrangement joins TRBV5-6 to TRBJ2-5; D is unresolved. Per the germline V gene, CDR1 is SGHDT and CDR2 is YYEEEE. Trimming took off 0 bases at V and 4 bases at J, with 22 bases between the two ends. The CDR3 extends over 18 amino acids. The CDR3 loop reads CASSLAAVPAAGRETQYF. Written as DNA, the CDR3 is TGTGCCAGCAGCTTGGCCGCGGTGCCAGCCGCCGGTAGAGAGACCCAGTACTTC.